A selection of T cell receptor beta chains follows, all from one sample in a study of blood T cell repertoires in COVID-19. The data were produced by immunoSEQ multiplex PCR, yet TCRdb's version contains in-frame clones alone and is incomplete. Here the sample spans roughly 130,000 clones, 75% to 90% being singletons. The specimen was peripheral blood. These receptors all stem from a man between 65 and 85 years old with acute or convalescent COVID-19. Each CDR3 is given with its conserved first and last residue. A D gene is named only where the DNA matches it firmly. Not every row has a clone size; where given, it reads once, few, many or a size class.

clone_size: NA; d_call: TRBD1; v_call: TRBV11-1; j_call: TRBJ1-2; cdr3_nt: TGTGCCAGCAGCTTAGTCCGGGACAGTAGTGGCTACACCTTT; cdr3_aa: CASSLVRDSSGYTF
clone_size: NA; d_call: NA; v_call: TRBV28; j_call: TRBJ2-7; cdr3_nt: TGTGCCAGCAGTTTAGGGCCGGTCGAGCAGTACTTC; cdr3_aa: CASSLGPVEQYF
clone_size: NA; d_call: NA; v_call: TRBV12-5; j_call: TRBJ1-2; cdr3_nt: TGTGCTAGTGGTGTGGACAGTACATATGGCTACACCTTC; cdr3_aa: CASGVDSTYGYTF
clone_size: NA; d_call: TRBD2; v_call: TRBV19; j_call: TRBJ2-2; cdr3_nt: TGTGCCAGTAGTACCTCGGGACTAGCGGGGATCACCGGGGAGCTGTTTTTT; cdr3_aa: CASSTSGLAGITGELFF
clone_size: NA; d_call: TRBD1; v_call: TRBV6-5; j_call: TRBJ1-4; cdr3_nt: TGTGCCAGCAGAACCGGGACAGGGAATGAAAAACTGTTTTTT; cdr3_aa: CASRTGTGNEKLFF
clone_size: many; d_call: TRBD1; v_call: TRBV5-1; j_call: TRBJ1-2; cdr3_nt: TGCGCCAGCAGCTTGGACAGGGGCAATTGGGGCTACACCTTC; cdr3_aa: CASSLDRGNWGYTF
clone_size: once; d_call: TRBD1; v_call: TRBV19; j_call: TRBJ2-5; cdr3_nt: TGTGCCAGTGGCCGGGACAGGGGAGAGACCCAGTACTTC; cdr3_aa: CASGRDRGETQYF
clone_size: NA; d_call: NA; v_call: TRBV21-1; j_call: TRBJ1-6; cdr3_nt: TGTGCCAGCAGCAGACCGGGACAGGGGACTTCACCCCTCCACTTT; cdr3_aa: CASSRPGQGTSPLHF
clone_size: once; d_call: NA; v_call: TRBV18; j_call: TRBJ2-3; cdr3_nt: TGTGCCAGCTCACCAGGGGGCAGGGACGCAGATACGCAGTATTTT; cdr3_aa: CASSPGGRDADTQYF
clone_size: NA; d_call: TRBD1; v_call: TRBV29-1; j_call: TRBJ2-7; cdr3_nt: TGCAGCGTTGGCAACAGGGGGCGCCCTTCGGAGTACTTC; cdr3_aa: CSVGNRGRPSEYF
clone_size: NA; d_call: NA; v_call: TRBV29-1; j_call: TRBJ2-7; cdr3_nt: TGCAGCGTTGAAGGGGGCTTTGGAGGGGAATACTACGAGCAGTACTTC; cdr3_aa: CSVEGGFGGEYYEQYF
clone_size: NA; d_call: NA; v_call: TRBV10-3; j_call: TRBJ2-2; cdr3_nt: TGTGCCATCAGTGGTCAGGGGGGAACCGGGGAGCTGTTTTTT; cdr3_aa: CAISGQGGTGELFF
clone_size: NA; d_call: TRBD1; v_call: TRBV28; j_call: TRBJ1-1; cdr3_nt: TGTGCCAGCAGTTCCCCGACAGGGCCGGAGGCTTTCTTT; cdr3_aa: CASSSPTGPEAFF
clone_size: NA; d_call: TRBD1; v_call: TRBV5-5; j_call: TRBJ1-5; cdr3_nt: TGTGCCAGCAGCGCGACAGGGCCCTCCAATCAGCCCCAGCATTTT; cdr3_aa: CASSATGPSNQPQHF
clone_size: NA; d_call: NA; v_call: TRBV30; j_call: TRBJ1-5; cdr3_nt: TGTGCTTTCTCGACAGTTAATAGCAATCAGCCCCAGCATTTT; cdr3_aa: CAFSTVNSNQPQHF
clone_size: NA; d_call: NA; v_call: TRBV19; j_call: TRBJ2-2; cdr3_nt: TGTGCCAGTACCACCAACGGCAGGGGCGGGTCCGGGGAGCTGTTTTTT; cdr3_aa: CASTTNGRGGSGELFF
clone_size: NA; d_call: NA; v_call: TRBV2; j_call: TRBJ2-3; cdr3_nt: TGTGCCAGCAGTGAAGTGGACAATACGCAGTATTTT; cdr3_aa: CASSEVDNTQYF
clone_size: NA; d_call: TRBD1; v_call: TRBV6-6; j_call: TRBJ1-1; cdr3_nt: TGTGCCAGCAGGAGGGGACAGCAGAACACTGAAGCTTTCTTT; cdr3_aa: CASRRGQQNTEAFF
clone_size: NA; d_call: TRBD1; v_call: TRBV27; j_call: TRBJ1-6; cdr3_nt: TGTGCCAGCAGTTTTACGACAGGGGGAAATTCACCCCTCCACTTT; cdr3_aa: CASSFTTGGNSPLHF
clone_size: NA; d_call: TRBD1; v_call: TRBV7-2; j_call: TRBJ1-1; cdr3_nt: TGTGCCAGCAGCTTTATAGACAGGGGCGGGACTGAAGCTTTCTTT; cdr3_aa: CASSFIDRGGTEAFF
clone_size: NA; d_call: NA; v_call: TRBV11-2; j_call: TRBJ2-3; cdr3_nt: TGTGCCAGCAGCCCGGAGGGGGCTTCAGATACGCAGTATTTT; cdr3_aa: CASSPEGASDTQYF
clone_size: few; d_call: TRBD2; v_call: TRBV10-3; j_call: TRBJ2-2; cdr3_nt: TGTGCCATCAGGACTAGCGGGGAAACCAGGGGCGGGGAGCTGTTTTTT; cdr3_aa: CAIRTSGETRGGELFF
clone_size: NA; d_call: NA; v_call: TRBV5-1; j_call: TRBJ2-7; cdr3_nt: TGCGCCAGCAGCTTGGTGGAGGGGCCCATTTACGAGCAGTACTTC; cdr3_aa: CASSLVEGPIYEQYF
clone_size: NA; d_call: NA; v_call: TRBV3-1/TRBV3-2; j_call: TRBJ1-6; cdr3_nt: TGTGCCAGCAGCCAAGCAGGGGCGAGGAATTCACCCCTCCACTTT; cdr3_aa: CASSQAGARNSPLHF
clone_size: NA; d_call: NA; v_call: TRBV19; j_call: TRBJ2-1; cdr3_nt: TGTGCCAGTAGCGAGAGGCCATCCGATGGATTTGAGCAGTTCTTC; cdr3_aa: CASSERPSDGFEQFF
clone_size: NA; d_call: TRBD2; v_call: TRBV5-1; j_call: TRBJ2-2; cdr3_nt: TGCGCCAGCAGCAGATCTAGCGGGGGGGCCCGGACCGGGGAGCTGTTTTTT; cdr3_aa: CASSRSSGGARTGELFF
clone_size: NA; d_call: NA; v_call: TRBV7-8; j_call: TRBJ1-1; cdr3_nt: TGTGCCAGCAGCTTAAGGGGGAACACTGAAGCTTTCTTT; cdr3_aa: CASSLRGNTEAFF
clone_size: NA; d_call: NA; v_call: TRBV5-6; j_call: TRBJ1-1; cdr3_nt: TGTGCCAGCAGCTTGGCGTCAGGGAACACTGAAGCTTTCTTT; cdr3_aa: CASSLASGNTEAFF
clone_size: few; d_call: NA; v_call: TRBV7-2; j_call: TRBJ1-3; cdr3_nt: TGTGCCAGCAGCTTTTCTCAACAGGGTGCTGGAAACACCATATATTTT; cdr3_aa: CASSFSQQGAGNTIYF
clone_size: once; d_call: TRBD2; v_call: TRBV7-2; j_call: TRBJ2-1; cdr3_nt: TGTGCCAGCAGCTTAATGTTTGCGGGGGGCTCTGAGCAGTTCTTC; cdr3_aa: CASSLMFAGGSEQFF
clone_size: NA; d_call: TRBD1; v_call: TRBV27; j_call: TRBJ1-5; cdr3_nt: TGTGCCAGCAGTTTACCAGGACAGGATAGCAATCAGCCCCAGCATTTT; cdr3_aa: CASSLPGQDSNQPQHF
clone_size: once; d_call: NA; v_call: TRBV7-2; j_call: TRBJ2-7; cdr3_nt: TGTGCCAGCAGCTGGGCAGAGATATACGAGCAGTACTTC; cdr3_aa: CASSWAEIYEQYF
clone_size: NA; d_call: NA; v_call: TRBV6-1; j_call: TRBJ1-1; cdr3_nt: TGTGCCAGCAGTGAAGGGCCGGGGATAATGAACACTGAAGCTTTCTTT; cdr3_aa: CASSEGPGIMNTEAFF
clone_size: NA; d_call: NA; v_call: TRBV28; j_call: TRBJ2-2; cdr3_nt: TGTGCCAGCAGTTCTCCGGGTAACACCGGGGAGCTGTTTTTT; cdr3_aa: CASSSPGNTGELFF
clone_size: NA; d_call: TRBD1; v_call: TRBV10-3; j_call: TRBJ2-7; cdr3_nt: TGTGCCATCAGGGGCCTCTCCCCGGGACAGGAAACGTACGAGCAGTACTTC; cdr3_aa: CAIRGLSPGQETYEQYF
clone_size: NA; d_call: NA; v_call: TRBV7-9; j_call: TRBJ2-3; cdr3_nt: TGTGCCAGCAGCTTAGGAGGGCCTAGCACAGATACGCAGTATTTT; cdr3_aa: CASSLGGPSTDTQYF
clone_size: NA; d_call: NA; v_call: TRBV6-2/TRBV6-3; j_call: TRBJ2-7; cdr3_nt: TGTGCCAGCAGTTTGATCAGATACGAGCAGTACTTC; cdr3_aa: CASSLIRYEQYF
clone_size: NA; d_call: TRBD1; v_call: TRBV5-1; j_call: TRBJ1-2; cdr3_nt: TGCGCCAGCAGCTTGGTCCCAGGGGGAGTCTATGGCTACACCTTC; cdr3_aa: CASSLVPGGVYGYTF
clone_size: NA; d_call: TRBD1; v_call: TRBV5-1; j_call: TRBJ1-1; cdr3_nt: TGCGCCAGCAGCCTTACCACAGGGGGCACTGAAGCTTTCTTT; cdr3_aa: CASSLTTGGTEAFF
clone_size: NA; d_call: TRBD2; v_call: TRBV5-1; j_call: TRBJ2-3; cdr3_nt: TGCGCCAGCAGCTTGGTCGGGGGGTCTAGCACAGATACGCAGTATTTT; cdr3_aa: CASSLVGGSSTDTQYF
clone_size: NA; d_call: NA; v_call: TRBV9; j_call: TRBJ1-2; cdr3_nt: TGTGCCAGCAGAGAACCACCGGGAGCCGACAACTATGGCTACACCTTC; cdr3_aa: CASREPPGADNYGYTF
clone_size: NA; d_call: TRBD2; v_call: TRBV5-1; j_call: TRBJ2-1; cdr3_nt: TGCGCCAGCAGCTTACTAGCGGGGGACTACAATGAGCAGTTCTTC; cdr3_aa: CASSLLAGDYNEQFF
clone_size: NA; d_call: NA; v_call: TRBV15; j_call: TRBJ1-1; cdr3_nt: TGTGCCACCAGCCTTGACACTAACACTGAAGCTTTCTTT; cdr3_aa: CATSLDTNTEAFF
clone_size: NA; d_call: NA; v_call: TRBV29-1; j_call: TRBJ2-6; cdr3_nt: TGCAGCGCCGGGGGTAACTCTGGGGCCAACGTCCTGACTTTC; cdr3_aa: CSAGGNSGANVLTF
clone_size: NA; d_call: NA; v_call: TRBV23-1; j_call: TRBJ2-7; cdr3_nt: TGCGCCACCCTCTACGAGCAGTACTTC; cdr3_aa: CATLYEQYF
clone_size: NA; d_call: NA; v_call: TRBV24-1; j_call: TRBJ1-1; cdr3_nt: TGTGCCACCAGTGATGATCAGGGGCCCGAGAACACTGAAGCTTTCTTT; cdr3_aa: CATSDDQGPENTEAFF
clone_size: NA; d_call: NA; v_call: TRBV7-2; j_call: TRBJ2-7; cdr3_nt: TGTGCCAGCAGCTTAGACAGGTTCCAGCAGTACTTC; cdr3_aa: CASSLDRFQQYF